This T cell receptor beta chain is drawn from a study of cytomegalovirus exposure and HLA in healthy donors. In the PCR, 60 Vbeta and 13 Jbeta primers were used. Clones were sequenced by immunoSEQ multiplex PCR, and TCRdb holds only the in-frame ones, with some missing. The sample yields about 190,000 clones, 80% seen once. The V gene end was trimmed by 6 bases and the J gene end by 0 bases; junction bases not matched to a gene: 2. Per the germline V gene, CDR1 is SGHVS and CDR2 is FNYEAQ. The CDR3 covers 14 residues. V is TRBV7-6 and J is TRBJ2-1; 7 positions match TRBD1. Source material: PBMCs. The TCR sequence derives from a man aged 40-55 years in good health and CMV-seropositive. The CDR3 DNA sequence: TGTGCCAGCAGTGGGGACAGCTCCTACAATGAGCAGTTCTTC. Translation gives CASSGDSSYNEQFF.